This TCR beta chain was identified in a study of cytomegalovirus exposure and HLA in healthy donors. Whole-study findings and limits: Most sequenced TCRs were rare (though some public TCRs occurred in many donors). The authors enumerated 150 to 200 TCR beta chains as linked to cytomegalovirus.

The germline gives CDR1 SGHTS, CDR2 YDEGEE. The CDR3 consists of 15 residues. V lost 2 bases, J lost 6 bases, and 18 bases lay in between. TCRdb's copy holds only in-frame clones and misses some; the assay was immunoSEQ multiplex PCR. The data show about 150,000 clones, 86% seen once. In regard to this clone: Its antigen is unknown.

This clonotype originated in a man younger than 35 in good health and CMV-seropositive. The chain couples TRBV5-8 to TRBJ2-7; possible D gene TRBD1, 6 bases. The specimen was PBMCs. The CDR3 DNA reads as TGTGCCAGCAGCTTTGGAACAGGGTATGTCGCCGAGCAGTACTTC. Encoded protein: CASSFGTGYVAEQYF.